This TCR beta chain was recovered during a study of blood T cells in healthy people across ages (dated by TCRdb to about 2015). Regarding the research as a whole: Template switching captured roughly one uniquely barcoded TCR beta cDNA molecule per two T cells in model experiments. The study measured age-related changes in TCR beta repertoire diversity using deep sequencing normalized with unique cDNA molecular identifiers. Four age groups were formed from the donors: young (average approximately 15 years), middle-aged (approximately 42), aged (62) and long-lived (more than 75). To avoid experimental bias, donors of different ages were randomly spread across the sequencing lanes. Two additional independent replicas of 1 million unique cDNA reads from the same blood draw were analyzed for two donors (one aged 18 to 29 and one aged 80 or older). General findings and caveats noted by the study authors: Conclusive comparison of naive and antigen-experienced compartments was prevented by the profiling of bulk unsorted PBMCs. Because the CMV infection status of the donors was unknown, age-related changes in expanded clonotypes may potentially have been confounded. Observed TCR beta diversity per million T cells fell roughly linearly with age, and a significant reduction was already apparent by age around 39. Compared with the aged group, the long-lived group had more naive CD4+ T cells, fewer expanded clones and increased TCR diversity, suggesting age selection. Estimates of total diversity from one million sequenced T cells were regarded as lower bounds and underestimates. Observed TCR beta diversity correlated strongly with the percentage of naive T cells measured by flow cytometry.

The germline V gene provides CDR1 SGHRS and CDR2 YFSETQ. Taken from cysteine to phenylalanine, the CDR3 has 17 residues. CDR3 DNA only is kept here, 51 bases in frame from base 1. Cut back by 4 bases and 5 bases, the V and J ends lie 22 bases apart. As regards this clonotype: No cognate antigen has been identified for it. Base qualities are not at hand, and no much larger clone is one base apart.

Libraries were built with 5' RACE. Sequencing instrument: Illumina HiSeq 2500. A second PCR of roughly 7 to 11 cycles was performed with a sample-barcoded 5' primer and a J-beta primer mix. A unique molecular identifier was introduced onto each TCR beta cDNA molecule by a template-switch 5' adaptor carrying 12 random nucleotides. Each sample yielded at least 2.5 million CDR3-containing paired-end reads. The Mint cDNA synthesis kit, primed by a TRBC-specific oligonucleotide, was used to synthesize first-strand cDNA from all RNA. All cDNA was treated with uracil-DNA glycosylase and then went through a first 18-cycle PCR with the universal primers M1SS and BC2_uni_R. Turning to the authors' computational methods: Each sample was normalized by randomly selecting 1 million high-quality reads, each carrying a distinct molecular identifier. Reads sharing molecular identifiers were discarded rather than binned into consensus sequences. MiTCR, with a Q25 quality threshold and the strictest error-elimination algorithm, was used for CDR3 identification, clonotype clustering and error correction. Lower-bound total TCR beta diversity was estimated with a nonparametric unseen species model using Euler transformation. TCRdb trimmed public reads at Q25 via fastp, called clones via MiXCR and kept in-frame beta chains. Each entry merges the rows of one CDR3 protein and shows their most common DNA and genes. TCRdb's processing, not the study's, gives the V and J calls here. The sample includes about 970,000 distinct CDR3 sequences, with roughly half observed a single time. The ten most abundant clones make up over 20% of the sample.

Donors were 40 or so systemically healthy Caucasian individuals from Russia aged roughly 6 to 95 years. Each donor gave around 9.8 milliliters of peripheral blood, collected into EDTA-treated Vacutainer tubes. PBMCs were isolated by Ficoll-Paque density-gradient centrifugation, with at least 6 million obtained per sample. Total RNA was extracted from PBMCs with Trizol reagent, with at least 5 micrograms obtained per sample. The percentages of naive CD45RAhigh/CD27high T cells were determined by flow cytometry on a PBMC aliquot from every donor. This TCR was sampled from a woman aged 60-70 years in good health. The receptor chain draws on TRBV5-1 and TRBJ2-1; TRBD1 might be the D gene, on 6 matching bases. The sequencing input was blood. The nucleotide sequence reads TGCGCCAGCAGCGCGTTTGCCGGGACACGACCTGACAATGAGCAGTTCTTC. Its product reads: CASSAFAGTRPDNEQFF. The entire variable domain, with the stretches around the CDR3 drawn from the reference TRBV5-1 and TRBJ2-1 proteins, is KAGVTQTPRYLIKTRGQQVTLSCSPISGHRSVSWYQQTPGQGLQFLFEYFSETQRNKGNFPGRFSGRQFSNSRSEMNVSTLELGDSALYLCASSAFAGTRPDNEQFFGPGTRLTVL.